This TCR beta chain is drawn from a study of shared clonotypes between healthy human individuals (dated by TCRdb to 2019 to 2021). Concerning the study at large: A few men and two women, aged 18 to 49 years, made up the cohort. Leukapheresis yielded between about 0.9 and 9 billion PBMCs per donor. Different laboratories and diverse techniques were used to prepare libraries and sequence TCR repertoires, to increase sequencing depth and limit assay-specific biases. Per donor, three plates each were used for CD4 naive and CD4 memory, two for CD8 naive, and one for CD8 memory. To estimate repertoire size and how much clonotypes are shared between individuals, the study performed deep sequencing of blood TCR repertoires from 4 to 6 healthy adults.

This clone was detected many times. Its antigen target is currently unknown. Qualities for individual bases were not recorded, and no much larger clone is one base off. The research as a whole found: Pairwise subsampling led to the expectation that sequencing depth would affect the degree of clonotype sharing among donors. Compared with non-shared clonotypes, clonotypes shared by all four sorted-subset donors had higher generation probabilities. Because the study included a small number of donors, the genetic and exposure-history diversity represented was limited. When several donors were compared, the shared fraction of clonotypes was about 5.5% for naive CD4, approximately 3.5% for naive CD8, more than 2% for memory CD4, and around 0.37% for memory CD8. Incomplete sequencing was indicated by rarefaction of sorted-subset datasets, despite the large sequencing depth. Naive subsets generally had larger estimated clonotype richness than memory subsets. Sampling was limited to blood, and TCR repertoires in tissue likely differ from TCR repertoires in blood.

The CDR3 has 13 amino acids, counting the end cysteine and phenylalanine. The read is trimmed to its CDR3 DNA, 39 bases read in frame from base 1. The germline V gene gives CDR1 as SGHRS and CDR2 as YFSETQ. Relative to germline, V is missing 2 bases and J is missing 8 bases, with 4 bases of the junction outside any gene match. The donors were healthy, HIV-negative adults with no recently reported acute infections or vaccinations. All donors were Caucasian adults living in Nashville, Tennessee, USA. CD4+ T cells were enriched through magnetic negative selection, after which naive cells were positively selected on CD45RA and the remaining negative fraction served as the memory subset. Blood was obtained by leukapheresis, after which PBMCs were separated by Ficoll-Histopaque density gradient centrifugation and cryopreserved in liquid nitrogen vapor phase. Purity and quantity of every magnetically sorted T cell population were checked by analytical flow cytometry. From each sorted fraction, genomic DNA was isolated and quantified by UV absorbance on a Nanodrop 2000c.

TCR CDR3 regions were amplified from genomic DNA by multiplex PCR using the deep immunoSEQ assay. For each cell subset, the extracted genomic DNA was distributed evenly across all wells of several immunoSEQ 96-well plates, and each plate served as one replicate. For sorted subsets, around 0.2 ug genomic DNA, equal to tens of thousands of T cell genomes, was loaded into each replicate PCR. Purified libraries were measured with a Qubit 3.0 fluorometer, size-checked on a Bioanalyzer 2100, and measured again with the KAPA Library Quantification kit. Each immunoSEQ 96-well plate was sequenced on its own single-read 150-cycle Illumina NextSeq 550 flow cell. For the original study's pipeline: Because the immunoSEQ output held only junctional sequences and lacked quality scores, the filtering could not match the filtering applied to full-length reads. To assign V/J genes and CDR3, sequences were annotated using PyIR, a Python wrapper for IgBLAST v1.9, with IMGT germline references. Any read was removed if the V/J assignment was weak (E-value above 1e-6), the CDR3 was missing, or the read contained stop codons, out-of-frame junctions, or ambiguous translated residues. V3J clonotypes were defined by identical inferred V gene, J gene, and CDR3 amino acid sequence. Percentage overlap between repertoires was calculated by dividing the number of shared unique clonotypes by the size of the smaller repertoire. Three approaches were used to assess repertoire richness: RTK rarefaction, the Chao1 estimator, and Recon v2.1 estimates of unobserved clonotypes. For all TCRbeta clonotypes obtained by the gDNA method from a few donors, generation probabilities were computed with OLGA. TCRdb's version of the immuneACCESS table is confined to in-frame rearrangements and falls short of the full clone set. An unresolved V gene accounts for under half of the shortfall where checked; the remainder is of unknown origin. V and J calls and clone size are as listed in that table; D and trimming were resolved from the DNA. This sample is represented by hundreds of thousands of clones; around 72% of them were singletons. The ten most abundant clones make up around 2% of the sample.

Sequencing used memory CD4+ T cells sorted from blood. The sample's cell subset or site label, decoded: CD45RA-negative fraction. The source is a woman in her 30s in good health. Here the chain combines TRBV5-1 and TRBJ1-2; the central 9 bases match TRBD1. The DNA reads as follows: TGCGCCAGCAGCTTACGGGACAGGGAGGGCTACACCTTC. Its amino acids are CASSLRDREGYTF.